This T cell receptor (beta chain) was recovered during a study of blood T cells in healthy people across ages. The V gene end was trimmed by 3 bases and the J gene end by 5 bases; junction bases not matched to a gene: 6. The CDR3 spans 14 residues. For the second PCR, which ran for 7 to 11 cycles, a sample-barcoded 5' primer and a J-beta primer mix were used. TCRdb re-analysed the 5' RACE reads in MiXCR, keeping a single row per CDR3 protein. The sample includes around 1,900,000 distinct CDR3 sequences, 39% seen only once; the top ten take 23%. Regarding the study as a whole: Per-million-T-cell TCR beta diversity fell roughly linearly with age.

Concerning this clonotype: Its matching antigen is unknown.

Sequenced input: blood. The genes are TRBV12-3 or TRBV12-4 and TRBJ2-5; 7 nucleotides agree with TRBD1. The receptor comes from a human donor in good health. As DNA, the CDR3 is TGTGCCAGCAGTTTCGCGACAGGGTTGGAGACCCAGTACTTC. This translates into CASSFATGLETQYF.